This entry lists 30 T cell receptor beta chains sequenced from one sample in a study of blood T cell repertoires in COVID-19. The method was immunoSEQ multiplex PCR; TCRdb's version includes in-frame clones alone and lacks a portion of them. Here the sample spans 200,000 to 250,000 clones, roughly 85% being singletons. Sequenced sample: PBMCs or T cells enriched from blood (not recorded which). The origin of the receptors is a man aged 40-55 years who had recovered from COVID-19.

The chain carries TRBV19 and TRBJ2-7; 13 bases are a match to TRBD2. The germline V gene encodes CDR1 LNHDA and CDR2 SQIVND (reference sequence). V gave up 1 base and J gave up 1 base; unmatched junction bases: 1. The CDR3 covers 16 residues. The CDR3 sequence: CASSIGTSGRSYEQYF. The CDR3 coding sequence is TGTGCCAGTAGTATAGGGACTAGCGGGAGATCCTACGAGCAGTACTTC.

This clone was counted a single time. The gene calls are TRBV7-9 and TRBJ1-2; D possibly corresponds to TRBD1 (6 bases). The CDR3 is made up of 15 amino acids. Germline V lookup: CDR1 SEHNR, CDR2 FQNEAQ (reference sequence). V was clipped by 6 bases and J by 8 bases, with 22 bases between them. CDR3 DNA sequence: TGTGCCAGCAGTAACCATATACCAGGGGCACCCGGCTACACCTTC. Its translation: CASSNHIPGAPGYTF.

This clone was detected once. The genes are TRBV30 and TRBJ1-2, with D tentatively TRBD1 (5 bases). V lost 2 bases and J lost 4, with 17 bases in between. CDR3 length equals 15 residues. Germline V CDR1 and CDR2: GTSNPN, SVGIG (reference sequence). The CDR3 loop reads CAWSPTVGRSYGYTF. In nucleotides, the CDR3 is TGTGCCTGGAGTCCAACCGTGGGGCGCAGCTATGGCTACACCTTC.

The chain has TRBV27 and TRBJ1-3, with TRBD1 as a possible D gene (5 bases). Germline V gene sequence: CDR1 MNHEY, CDR2 SMNVEV (reference sequence). V gave up 6 bases and J gave up 0 bases, with 12 bases separating them. This CDR3 contains 15 residues. The CDR3 here is CASSKTGVSGNTIYF. The CDR3 region has the DNA TGTGCCAGCAGCAAAACAGGCGTCTCTGGAAACACCATATATTTT.

V usage is TRBV18 and J usage is TRBJ1-1, with 7 nucleotides matching TRBD1. This CDR3 is built from 15 residues. From germline, CDR1 is KGHSH and CDR2 LQKENI. With 3 bases clipped from V and 1 base from J, the junction kept 5 bases outside the gene matches. As DNA, the CDR3 is TGTGCCAGCTCACCGTGGACAGGCGAGAACACTGAAGCTTTCTTT. It encodes CASSPWTGENTEAFF.

This chain uses TRBV12-3 or TRBV12-4 with TRBJ2-7, with 7 bases matching TRBD1. CDR3 size: 13 residues. V shed 7 bases, J shed 2 bases, and the junction held 5 bases outside the gene matches. The CDR3 coding sequence is TGTGCCAGCACCAAGACAGGGCCCTACGAGCAGTACTTC. Translating gives CASTKTGPYEQYF.

Written as DNA, the CDR3 is TGTGCCAGCAGCTTTTCCAGGGGGGCTACCTACGAGCAGTACTTC. Encoded protein: CASSFSRGATYEQYF. This sequence joins TRBV7-2 and TRBJ2-7; perhaps TRBD1 as D (7 bases). This CDR3 is built from 15 residues. Germline V gene sequence: CDR1 SGHTA, CDR2 FQGNSA. With 3 bases removed from V and 2 bases from J, the gap between germline ends came to 14 bases. The whole variable domain, filled in from reference TRBV7-2 and TRBJ2-7, reads GAGVSQSPSNKVTEKGKDVELRCDPISGHTALYWYRQSLGQGLEFLIYFQGNSAPDKSGLPSDRFSAERTGGSVSTLTIQRTQQEDSAVYLCASSFSRGATYEQYFGPGTRLTVT.

This chain links TRBV5-5 with TRBJ1-1; D may be TRBD1 (5 bases). The CDR3 is 13 amino acids. The germline V gene has CDR1 SGHKS and CDR2 YYEKEE (reference sequence). The V and J ends lost 0 bases and 7 bases respectively, with 10 bases between them. DNA of the CDR3: TGTGCCAGCAGCTTGGACATTGACAGTGAAGCTTTCTTT. Protein sequence: CASSLDIDSEAFF.

V and J are TRBV2 and TRBJ2-3; 7 bases agree with TRBD1. Trimming took 6 bases from V and 0 from J; bases not matched to a gene: 3. The CDR3 covers 14 residues. The germline CDR1 and CDR2 sequences are SNHLY and FYNNEI. CDR3 in DNA: TGTGCCAGCAGGACAGGGTCTAGCACAGATACGCAGTATTTT. It is translated as CASRTGSSTDTQYF.

This clone was recorded once. The chain is built from TRBV11-1 and TRBJ1-2; TRBD1 is a possible D gene (6 bases). Germline V gene data show CDR1 as SGHAT and CDR2 as FQDESV (reference sequence). The ends were cut back, 3 bases at V and 8 bases at J, with 13 bases in the middle. The CDR3 consists of 13 residues. The CDR3 bases are TGTGCCAGCAGCTTCCAGGGGATGGAGGGCTACACCTTC. Translating it yields CASSFQGMEGYTF. Full variable domain (rest looked up from reference TRBV11-1 and TRBJ1-2): EAEVAQSPRYKITEKSQAVAFWCDPISGHATLYWYRQILGQGPELLVQFQDESVVDDSQLPKDRFSAERLKGVDSTLKIQPAELGDSAMYLCASSFQGMEGYTFGSGTRLTVV.

The J gene is TRBJ1-1, the V gene TRBV6-5, with D possibly matching TRBD1 (5 bases). V lost 4 bases and J lost 5, with 14 bases in between. The CDR3 loop spans 14 amino acids. The germline V gene encodes CDR1 MNHEY and CDR2 SVGAGI. The CDR3 loop is CASSSGVINTEAFF. Here the CDR3 DNA reads TGTGCCAGCAGTTCGGGGGTTATTAATACTGAAGCTTTCTTT.

The chain recombines TRBV2 with TRBJ2-5, with no clear D. The CDR3 has 14 amino acids. Germline lookup yields CDR1 SNHLY and CDR2 FYNNEI. V lost 0 bases, J lost 5 bases, and 10 bases lay in between. For the CDR3, the DNA is TGTGCCAGCAGTGAAGCGGTTCTATCGGAGACCCAGTACTTC. This sequence encodes CASSEAVLSETQYF.

The rearrangement links TRBV7-8 to TRBJ2-7; 10 bases align to TRBD2. CDR1 and CDR2 (germline): SGHVS, FQNEAQ. This CDR3 is built from 15 residues. V trimming: 6 bases; J trimming: 6 bases; junction bases outside the gene matches: 11. The CDR3 loop reads CASSSTSGAGREQYF. As DNA, the CDR3 is TGTGCCAGCAGTTCCACTAGCGGGGCTGGGCGCGAGCAGTACTTC.

The rearrangement joins TRBV19 to TRBJ1-2, with 7 bases fitting TRBD1. V dropped 8 bases and J dropped 3; count of bases not matched to a gene: 6. CDR3 length: 13 amino acids. CDR1 is LNHDA and CDR2 is SQIVND in the germline V gene (reference sequence). The CDR3 nucleotides read TGTGCCAGTCGCCGGGACAGTCACTATGGCTACACCTTC. It encodes CASRRDSHYGYTF.

This chain joins TRBV28 and TRBJ2-5; the match to TRBD1 covers 8 bases. The germline CDR1 and CDR2 sequences are MDHEN and SYDVKM. Trimming removed 6 bases from V and 5 bases from J; junction bases left unmatched: 5. The CDR3 loop spans 13 amino acids. CDR3 DNA: TGTGCCAGCAGGACAGGGGCGCGGGAGACCCAGTACTTC. Amino acids: CASRTGARETQYF.

The gene calls are TRBV10-1 and TRBJ2-1; 9 bases map to TRBD2. The J segment lost 7 bases and the V segment lost 4 bases, leaving 5 bases of the junction unmatched. The germline V gene has CDR1 WNHNN and CDR2 SYGVQD (reference sequence). The CDR3 has 14 amino acids. DNA for the CDR3: TGCGCCAGCAGTGGCATAGCGGGAGCAAATGAGCAGTTCTTC. Its protein is CASSGIAGANEQFF.

The chain uses TRBV27 and TRBJ1-5, with TRBD1 identical over 9 bases. The CDR3 is 18 amino acids. Germline V gene data show CDR1 as MNHEY and CDR2 as SMNVEV (reference sequence). V was clipped by 5 bases and J by 4 bases; unmatched bases: 15. CDR3 sequence (DNA): TGTGCCAGCAGTACCACCGGGACAGGGTTTTTTCTTAATCAGCCCCAGCATTTT. Translated, it gives CASSTTGTGFFLNQPQHF.

This sequence joins TRBV7-3 and TRBJ2-2; D is undetermined. Germline lookup yields CDR1 SGHTA and CDR2 FQGTGA. The CDR3 is 13 residues long. Trimming cost V 5 bases and J 6 bases, with 10 bases left between them. DNA of the CDR3: TGTGCCAGCAGCATGAGAGTGGCCGGGGAGCTGTTTTTT. Its protein product is CASSMRVAGELFF.

The J gene is TRBJ2-5, the V gene TRBV5-4, with D perhaps matching TRBD1 (5 bases). Trimming took off 3 bases at V and 2 bases at J, with 11 bases between the two ends. The CDR3 consists of 14 residues. Germline V gene sequence: CDR1 SGHNT, CDR2 YYREEE (reference sequence). CDR3 sequence (DNA): TGTGCCAGCAGCTCGAAGGGGATACAAGAGACCCAGTACTTC. Translated, it gives CASSSKGIQETQYF.

This clone has a handful of counts. The chain joins TRBV19 to TRBJ2-1, with a tentative D call TRBD2 (5 bases). The germline V gene encodes CDR1 LNHDA and CDR2 SQIVND (reference sequence). Trimming left V 5 bases short and J 0 bases short, with 8 bases between. The CDR3 sequence is 14 residues long. CDR3: CASSRRSSYNEQFF. The CDR3, as DNA: TGTGCCAGTAGTCGGAGGAGCTCCTACAATGAGCAGTTCTTC. Full variable domain (outside the CDR3, taken from reference TRBV19 and TRBJ2-1): DGGITQSPKYLFRKEGQNVTLSCEQNLNHDAMYWYRQDPGQGLRLIYYSQIVNDFQKGDIAEGYSVSREKKESFPLTVTSAQKNPTAFYLCASSRRSSYNEQFFGPGTRLTVL.

This clone was found a few times. This CDR3 is CASSLPSGGRRYSYNEQFF. The CDR3 DNA follows: TGTGCCAGCAGCCTCCCATCTGGCGGGAGGCGGTACTCCTACAATGAGCAGTTCTTC. The chain is built from TRBV14 and TRBJ2-1; 8 bases fit TRBD2. Germline V gives CDR1 SGHDN, CDR2 FVKESK. The CDR3 loop spans 19 amino acids. With V trimmed by 4 bases and J by 0 bases, 14 bases remained unmatched.

The count of this clone is one. The gene calls are TRBV3-1 (or the pseudogene TRBV3-2) and TRBJ1-5, with D perhaps TRBD1 (5 bases). The CDR3 runs 13 residues. Germline CDR1 LGHDT, CDR2 YNNKEL (reference sequence). V lost 4 bases and J 9 bases, leaving 13 bases between the germline ends. Written as DNA, the CDR3 is TGTGCCAGCAGCCGCTCGACAGAGAGGCCCCAGCATTTT. As protein: CASSRSTERPQHF.

V gene TRBV5-1 combines with J gene TRBJ1-3; no clear D gene. Germline V gene lookup returns CDR1 SGHRS and CDR2 YFSETQ. This CDR3 region has 15 residues. V lost 2 bases and J 2 bases, leaving 11 bases between the germline ends. CDR3 residues: CASSFSGEPGNTIYF. CDR3 in DNA: TGCGCCAGCAGCTTTTCGGGAGAACCTGGAAACACCATATATTTT.

The chain employs TRBV15 and TRBJ2-5; no reliable D call. The CDR3 covers 12 residues. The V gene lost 3 bases and the J gene lost 2 bases, with 4 bases spanning the gap. Germline V gene sequence: CDR1 LNHNV, CDR2 YYDKDF (reference sequence). The CDR3 sequence: CATSSVQETQYF. The CDR3 DNA reads as TGTGCCACCAGCAGCGTTCAAGAGACCCAGTACTTC.

This clone was detected a few times. The J gene is TRBJ1-5, the V gene TRBV7-2, with a weak D call TRBD1 (6 bases). The germline V gene has CDR1 SGHTA and CDR2 FQGNSA. V was shortened by 6 bases and J by 7 bases, with 19 bases between the two germline ends. CDR3 length: 15 residues. The CDR3 sequence: CASRSSTGMGQPQHF. The CDR3 DNA follows: TGTGCCAGCAGATCGTCGACAGGAATGGGACAGCCCCAGCATTTT.

The J gene is TRBJ2-1, the V gene TRBV3-1 (or the pseudogene TRBV3-2); TRBD2 is a possible D gene (6 bases). This CDR3 contains 16 residues. Germline lookup yields CDR1 LGHDT and CDR2 YNNKEL (reference sequence). Trimming took 0 bases from V and 1 from J, leaving 10 bases between them. CDR3 amino acids: CASSQEGGWSYNEQFF. The DNA for the CDR3 is TGTGCCAGCAGCCAAGAGGGGGGATGGTCCTACAATGAGCAGTTCTTC.

V is TRBV11-3 and J is TRBJ2-7, with TRBD1 matching 8 bases. Germline assignment: CDR1 SGHNT and CDR2 YENEEA. The junction had 8 bases not matched to a gene; V was cut back by 5 bases and J by 2 bases. The CDR3 consists of 15 residues. CDR3 residues: CASSPRTGSAYEQYF. CDR3 DNA sequence: TGTGCCAGCAGCCCAAGGACAGGGAGTGCCTACGAGCAGTACTTC.

In this sample, this clone turned up once. V and J are TRBV5-5 and TRBJ2-7; a weak D match, TRBD1 (5 bases). Trimming removed 5 bases from V and 2 bases from J, with 14 bases in between. This CDR3 is built from 14 residues. Germline V gene lookup returns CDR1 SGHKS and CDR2 YYEKEE (reference sequence). In nucleotides, the CDR3 is TGTGCCAGCAGGGTCACAGGCGATACCTACGAGCAGTACTTC. It translates to CASRVTGDTYEQYF.

This chain uses TRBV13 with TRBJ2-2; D call uncertain. The CDR3 consists of 13 residues. Deletions cut 0 bases from V and 7 bases from J, with 6 bases between. The germline V gene has CDR1 PRHDT and CDR2 FYEKMQ (reference sequence). The CDR3 loop reads CASSLGRHGELFF. CDR3 in DNA: TGTGCCAGCAGCTTAGGACGACACGGGGAGCTGTTTTTT.

This sequence joins TRBV7-8 and TRBJ1-1, with 9 bases aligning to TRBD1. Unmatched junction bases numbered 4, after V lost 7 bases and J lost 1 base. This CDR3 has 14 residues. Germline lookup yields CDR1 SGHVS and CDR2 FQNEAQ. The CDR3 coding sequence is TGTGCCAGCATCCCGGACAGGGGGAACACTGAAGCTTTCTTT. It is translated as CASIPDRGNTEAFF.